This T cell receptor (beta chain) was captured in a study of PD-1 blockade in mismatch repair-deficient tumors. Study at large: Patients had 12 mismatch repair-deficient cancer types and were previously treated and progressing.

Per germline, CDR1 MNHEY and CDR2 SMNVEV (reference sequence). Between the trimmed V and J ends, which lost 3 bases and 5 bases, there was a span of 13 bases. The CDR3 has 14 amino acids. All patients were mismatch repair deficient, assessed by either PCR or immunohistochemistry. TCR sequencing covered three patients who responded to pembrolizumab. TCRdb's table, derived via immunoSEQ multiplex PCR, lists solely in-frame clones and lacks some. The data hold some 19,000 clones, with roughly 82% observed a single time. As regards this clone: Its antigen remains unidentified.

Overall study results and limits: Rapid post-treatment expansion, then contraction, generally preceding radiologic response, marked tumor-resident clones.

The J gene is TRBJ1-2, the V gene TRBV27; the D is unclear. This receptor was identified in an adult with mismatch repair-deficient cancer. Sample: PBMCs, taken 52 weeks after starting pembrolizumab. The DNA for the CDR3 is TGTGCCAGCAGTTTCTATGGGTCCGGGTATGGCTACACCTTC. Its translation: CASSFYGSGYGYTF.